This is a list of T cell receptor beta chains from one sample in a study of T cell responses to AZD1222 COVID-19 vaccine. Repertoires were generated with immunoSEQ multiplex PCR, while TCRdb's copy carries only in-frame clones and drops some. The sample has about 120,000 clones, 75% to 95% seen once. The material was peripheral blood, obtained on day 0 of AZD1222 vaccination. These receptors originate from an adult in good health. The CDR3 runs from the conserved cysteine through the conserved F or W. Fields, in order: J gene, clone size, V gene, CDR3 protein. Clone sizes are given selectively: once, few, many, or a class where the clone is expanded.

J: TRBJ1-6
size: -
V: TRBV6-5
CDR3: CASSRESGPPLHF

J: TRBJ1-2
size: -
V: TRBV27
CDR3: CASRRQLSYGYTF

J: TRBJ2-7
size: -
V: TRBV2
CDR3: CASKGQVYEQYF

J: TRBJ1-5
size: -
V: TRBV19
CDR3: CASSIGARNQPQHF

J: TRBJ2-1
size: few
V: TRBV4-1
CDR3: CASSLGQGGEQFF

J: TRBJ1-1
size: -
V: TRBV19
CDR3: CASSISRTGHSFF

J: TRBJ2-7
size: -
V: TRBV5-1
CDR3: CARPRAVTLSHYEQYF

J: TRBJ1-2
size: -
V: TRBV5-8
CDR3: CASSFDSDGRYTF

J: TRBJ1-4
size: few
V: TRBV6-6
CDR3: CASKQTTTNEKLFF

J: TRBJ2-7
size: -
V: TRBV9
CDR3: CASSSEQGLGSHEQYF

J: TRBJ1-6
size: -
V: TRBV9
CDR3: CASSVEQGALSYNSPLHF

J: TRBJ2-7
size: -
V: TRBV3-1/TRBV3-2
CDR3: CASSHSAGHEQYF

J: TRBJ2-7
size: once
V: TRBV11-3
CDR3: CASSPTAGSSEQYF

J: TRBJ1-1
size: -
V: TRBV7-9
CDR3: CASSLGDLRGTGEAFF

J: TRBJ1-2
size: -
V: TRBV6-6
CDR3: CASRPGGVNYGYTF

J: TRBJ2-2
size: -
V: TRBV19
CDR3: CASSQWTANTGELFF

J: TRBJ1-1
size: -
V: TRBV19
CDR3: CASSILGSGLMNTEAFF